These T cell receptor beta chains were read from a single sample in a study of cytomegalovirus exposure and HLA in healthy donors. Sequenced by immunoSEQ multiplex PCR; TCRdb stores in-frame clones only, minus some. This sample carries roughly 100,000 clones, around 73% of them seen once, and the ten largest clones take around 3.2%. Material for sequencing was PBMCs. Source of these receptors: a woman aged 40 to 50 in good health and CMV-seronegative. Each CDR3 is given without its conserved first and last residue. The D gene is left open where the match is weak.

v_gene,d_gene,j_gene,CDR3aa
TRBV6-5,-,TRBJ1-6,ASSGWASYNSPLH
TRBV28,TRBD1,TRBJ1-1,ASRLQGALVAF
TRBV5-1,-,TRBJ1-1,ASSLAGGSTEAF
TRBV5-1,TRBD2,TRBJ2-7,ASSLGSGGGSYEQY
TRBV29-1,TRBD2,TRBJ2-1,SGGLAGGSYNEQF
TRBV6-5,-,TRBJ1-5,ASKPQGGGNQPQH
TRBV6-1,TRBD1,TRBJ2-6,ASSGWDRGSGANVLT
TRBV28,-,TRBJ2-1,ASSLSAGAYNEQF
TRBV10-3,TRBD1,TRBJ2-4,AIRGDRDTKNIQY
TRBV1,-,TRBJ2-5,TSSHLTGGGKTQY
TRBV7-2,-,TRBJ1-5,ASSLGTGYGSNQPQH
TRBV5-1,-,TRBJ2-7,ASSLKGHVPSYEQY
TRBV11-2,-,TRBJ2-3,ATSWGESGDTQY